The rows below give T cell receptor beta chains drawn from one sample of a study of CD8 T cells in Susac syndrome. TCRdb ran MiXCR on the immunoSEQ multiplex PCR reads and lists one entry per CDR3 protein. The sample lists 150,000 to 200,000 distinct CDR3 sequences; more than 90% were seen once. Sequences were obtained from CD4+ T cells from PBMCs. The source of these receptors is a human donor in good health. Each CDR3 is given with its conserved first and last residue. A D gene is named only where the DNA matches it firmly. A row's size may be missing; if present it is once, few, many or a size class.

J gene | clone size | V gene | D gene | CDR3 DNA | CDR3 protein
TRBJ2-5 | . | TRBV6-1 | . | TGTGCCAGCAGCCCCGACCCCGGCAGGACCCTTTTCCAAGAGACCCAGTACTTC | CASSPDPGRTLFQETQYF
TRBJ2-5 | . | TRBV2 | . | TGTGCCAGCAGGGGGGAAGAGACCCAGTACTTC | CASRGEETQYF
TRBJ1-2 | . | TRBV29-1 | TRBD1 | TGCAGCGTGGGTTCGGGACAGGGGATTCATGGCTACACCTTC | CSVGSGQGIHGYTF
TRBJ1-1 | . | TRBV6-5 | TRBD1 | TGTGCCAGCAGTCGAGACAGGGGCGCCAACACTGAAGCTTTCTTT | CASSRDRGANTEAFF
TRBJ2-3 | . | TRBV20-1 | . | TGCAGTGCCCTCGACAAGACTAGCACAGATACGCAGTATTTT | CSALDKTSTDTQYF
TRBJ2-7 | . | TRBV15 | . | TGTGCCACCAGCAGACAGGGAAGCTCCTACGAGCAGTACTTC | CATSRQGSSYEQYF
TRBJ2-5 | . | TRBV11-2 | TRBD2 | TGTGCCAGCAGCCCAGGGACTAGCGGGGGGAGACAAGAGACCCAGTACTTC | CASSPGTSGGRQETQYF
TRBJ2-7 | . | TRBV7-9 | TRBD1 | TGTGCCAGCAGCACCGGGACAGGGACCGAGCAGTACTTC | CASSTGTGTEQYF
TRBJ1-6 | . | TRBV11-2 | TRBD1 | TGTGCCAGCAGCCATACGGGACAGAATAATTCACCCCTCCACTTT | CASSHTGQNNSPLHF
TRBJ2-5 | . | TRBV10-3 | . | TGTGCCATCAGTGAGGGTCCTCCCGGGGAGACCCAGTACTTC | CAISEGPPGETQYF
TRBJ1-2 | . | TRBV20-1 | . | TGCAGTGCTAGTAGGACAGCCTATGGCTACACCTTC | CSASRTAYGYTF
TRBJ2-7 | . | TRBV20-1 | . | TGCAGTGCTAGAGACCGGGGAGTCTCTAGCGAGCAGTACTTC | CSARDRGVSSEQYF
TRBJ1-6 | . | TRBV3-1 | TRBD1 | TGTGCCAGCAGCCACGACAGGGGATCACCCCTCCACTTT | CASSHDRGSPLHF
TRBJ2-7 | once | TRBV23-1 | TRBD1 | TGCGCCAGCACCTTTGAAACAGGGGGTGCCGAGCAGTACTTC | CASTFETGGAEQYF
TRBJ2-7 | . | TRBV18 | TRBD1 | TGTGCCAGCTCCCAGGGACAGATCTACGAGCAGTACTTC | CASSQGQIYEQYF
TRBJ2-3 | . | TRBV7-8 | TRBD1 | TGTGCCAGCAGCCCCCGACAGGGGGCGGTGGGGGGTACGCAGTATTTT | CASSPRQGAVGGTQYF
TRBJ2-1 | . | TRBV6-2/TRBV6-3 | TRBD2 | TGTGCCAGCACCCCGAGACTAGCGGGGGATGAGCAGTTCTTC | CASTPRLAGDEQFF
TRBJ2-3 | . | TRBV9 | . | TGTGCCAGCAGCGTGGACCAGCGGGGCACAGATACGCAGTATTTT | CASSVDQRGTDTQYF
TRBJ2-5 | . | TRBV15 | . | TGTGCCACCAGCAGACACGGACAGATCCAAGAGACCCAGTACTTC | CATSRHGQIQETQYF
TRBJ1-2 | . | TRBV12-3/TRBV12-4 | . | TGTGCCAGCAGTTTAGCCCTCCACTATGGCTACACCTTC | CASSLALHYGYTF
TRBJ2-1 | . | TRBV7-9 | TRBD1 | TGTGCCAGCAGCACGGACAGGGGGCGCAAGAATGAGCAGTTCTTC | CASSTDRGRKNEQFF
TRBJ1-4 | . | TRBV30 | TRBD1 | TGTGCCTGGAGTTCCGGGACAGTAATGACAACTAATGAAAAACTGTTTTTT | CAWSSGTVMTTNEKLFF
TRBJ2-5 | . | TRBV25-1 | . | TGTGCCAGCGGAGGAAGTAGGGTCGAGACCCAGTACTTC | CASGGSRVETQYF
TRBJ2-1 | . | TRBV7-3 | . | TGTGCCAGCAGCTTATCTCCTGGGCCAGAGCAGTTCTTC | CASSLSPGPEQFF
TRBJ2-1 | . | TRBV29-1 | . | TGCAGCGTCACCGTGGAAAAGGCTTTCTCCTACAATGAGCAGTTCTTC | CSVTVEKAFSYNEQFF
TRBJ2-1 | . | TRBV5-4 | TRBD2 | TGTGCCAGCAGCTTACGGGGGGGCAACGGTAATGAGCAGTTCTTC | CASSLRGGNGNEQFF
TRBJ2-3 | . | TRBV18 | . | TGTGCCAGCTCAAAAACCGGGACCGGGGGTCCAGATACGCAGTATTTT | CASSKTGTGGPDTQYF
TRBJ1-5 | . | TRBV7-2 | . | TGTGCCAGCAGCTACGGTTCCCGATCGACCAATCAGCCCCAGCATTTT | CASSYGSRSTNQPQHF
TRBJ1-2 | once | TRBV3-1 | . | TGTGCCAGCAGCCAAGTCCAGACTCAGGGCTACACCTTC | CASSQVQTQGYTF
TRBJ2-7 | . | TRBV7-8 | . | TGTGCCAGCAGTCCCCAGGGGCAGCGCTACGAGCAGTACTTC | CASSPQGQRYEQYF
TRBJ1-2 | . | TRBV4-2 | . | TGTGCCAGCAGCCAACCCCGAGGGGGGGCTGAAGGAGGCTACACCTTC | CASSQPRGGAEGGYTF
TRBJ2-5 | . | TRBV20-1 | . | TGCAGTGCTAGAGATTCGGTTGACCAAGAGACCCAGTACTTC | CSARDSVDQETQYF
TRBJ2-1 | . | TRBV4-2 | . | TGTGCCAGCAGCCAAGACTTAGGGGCCAATGAGCAGTTCTTC | CASSQDLGANEQFF
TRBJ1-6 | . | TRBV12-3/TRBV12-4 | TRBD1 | TGTGCCAGCTCAAGCAGGGGGCATGGTTCACCCCTCCACTTT | CASSSRGHGSPLHF
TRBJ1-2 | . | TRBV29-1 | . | TGCAGCGTTGAGGGTCACACCTTC | CSVEGHTF
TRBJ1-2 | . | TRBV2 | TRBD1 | TGTGCCAGCTCTGGGACAGGGACTGGCTACACCTTC | CASSGTGTGYTF
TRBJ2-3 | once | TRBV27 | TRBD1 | TGTGCCAGCAGTTTGTCGGACAGGAGGCAGTATTTT | CASSLSDRRQYF
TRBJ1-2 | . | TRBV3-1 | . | TGTGCCAGCAGCCAGAGACAGTATGCTTTAAACTATGGCTACACCTTC | CASSQRQYALNYGYTF
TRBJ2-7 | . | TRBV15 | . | TGTGCCACCAGCACCCTATCGGGGGCAGGGAAGTCCTACGAGCAGTACTTC | CATSTLSGAGKSYEQYF
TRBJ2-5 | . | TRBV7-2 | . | TGTGCCAGCAGCCTCGACAGCAAAGAGACCCAGTACTTC | CASSLDSKETQYF
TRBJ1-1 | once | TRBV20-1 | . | TGCAGTGCTAGCAGGGGAGGGACTGAAGCTTTCTTT | CSASRGGTEAFF
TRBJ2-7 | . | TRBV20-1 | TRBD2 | TGCAGTGCTAGAGCCGGGACTAGCGGGAAACCCTACGAGCAGTACTTC | CSARAGTSGKPYEQYF
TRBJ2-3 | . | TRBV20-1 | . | TGCAGTGCTAGAGACAGGGGCCCCTCGGGTACGCAGTATTTT | CSARDRGPSGTQYF
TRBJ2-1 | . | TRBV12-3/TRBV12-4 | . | TGTGCCAGCAGTTCGGGGAGTGAGCAGTTCTTC | CASSSGSEQFF
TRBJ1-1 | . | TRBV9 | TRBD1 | TGTGCCAGCAGCGCTACAGGGGAAACGGCTGAAGCTTTCTTT | CASSATGETAEAFF
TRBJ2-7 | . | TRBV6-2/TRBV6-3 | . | TGTGCCAGCCATGGGGGCCGGCGGTACGAGCAGTACTTC | CASHGGRRYEQYF
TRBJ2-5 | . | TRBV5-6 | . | TGTGCCAGCAGCAACCGGGCCGAACGGGAGACCCAGTACTTC | CASSNRAERETQYF
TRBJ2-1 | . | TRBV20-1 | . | TGCAGTGCTAGAGTTGGTAGGGACAATGAGCAGTTCTTC | CSARVGRDNEQFF
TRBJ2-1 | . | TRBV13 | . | TGTGCCAGCAGCGTCCTCTACAATGAGCAGTTCTTC | CASSVLYNEQFF
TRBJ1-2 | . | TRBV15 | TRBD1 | TGTGCCACCAGCGGCACAGGGGGACGAAACTATGGCTACACCTTC | CATSGTGGRNYGYTF
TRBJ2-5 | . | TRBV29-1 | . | TGCAGCTCATACTTGACAGGTCCAGAGACCCAGTACTTC | CSSYLTGPETQYF
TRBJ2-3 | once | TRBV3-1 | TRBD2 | TGTGCCAGCAGCCAAGGCCCGGGGGGGGCAGATACGCAGTATTTT | CASSQGPGGADTQYF